This T cell receptor (beta chain) was found in a study of CD8 T cells in ankylosing spondylitis. Study findings and constraints: For ankylosing spondylitis blood, a TCR beta motif of 7 or 8 highly homologous variants appeared characteristic. It was reported that disease-linked clones were significantly enriched in matched ankylosing spondylitis synovial fluid.

With molecular barcodes, quantitative 5'-RACE was used to make the TCR beta libraries. In TCRdb, the 5' RACE reads were re-called with MiXCR into one record per CDR3 protein. The sample lists approximately 100,000 distinct CDR3 sequences, nearly 25% occurring once. CDR3 size: 12 residues. Germline assignment: CDR1 KGHSH and CDR2 LQKENI. V shed 3 bases and J shed 8 bases, with 8 bases lying between them. This clonotype was seen many times. Its antigen is as yet unknown. The chain combines TRBV18 with TRBJ2-1; D may be TRBD2 (6 bases). The sequenced material came from synovial fluid, either unsorted or a sorted T cell fraction (not recorded which). The sequence was collected from a male donor with ankylosing spondylitis. CDR3 residues: CASSPTRDEQFF. CDR3 DNA sequence: TGTGCCAGCTCACCGACTAGGGATGAGCAGTTCTTC.